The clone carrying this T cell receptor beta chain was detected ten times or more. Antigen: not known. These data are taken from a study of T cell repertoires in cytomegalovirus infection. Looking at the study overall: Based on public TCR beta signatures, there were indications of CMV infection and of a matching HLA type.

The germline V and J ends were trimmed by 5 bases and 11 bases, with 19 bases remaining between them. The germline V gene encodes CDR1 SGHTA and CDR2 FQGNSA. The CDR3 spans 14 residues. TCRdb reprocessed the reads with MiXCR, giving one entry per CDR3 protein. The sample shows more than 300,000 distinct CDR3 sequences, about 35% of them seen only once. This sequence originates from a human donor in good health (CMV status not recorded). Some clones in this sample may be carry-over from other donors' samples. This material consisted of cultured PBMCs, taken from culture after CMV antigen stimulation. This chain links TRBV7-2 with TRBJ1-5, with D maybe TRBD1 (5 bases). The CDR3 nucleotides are TGTGCCAGCAGCCGACACCCGAGGGACGAGGCCCAGCATTTT. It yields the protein CASSRHPRDEAQHF.